This T cell receptor (beta chain) comes out of a study of neurological immune-mediated disorders. The method for making cDNA was 5'RACE, and it used 10-nucleotide random UMIs. TCRdb called the 5' RACE reads again in MiXCR, with one record for every CDR3 protein. The sample lists about 90,000 distinct CDR3 sequences, around 13% occurring once. Sample time point: longitudinal time-point 2. The clonotype was recovered from a female donor with HTLV-1-associated myelopathy (HAM/TSP). The source material was PBMCs.

CDR3 coding DNA: TGTGCCAGCAGCTTAACCGGGTCTCACACAGATACGCAGTATTTT. Residues: CASSLTGSHTDTQYF. The genes are TRBV7-2 and TRBJ2-3; the D is unclear. The CDR3 runs 15 residues. Trimming cost V 2 bases and J 2 bases, with 11 bases left between them. CDR1 is SGHTA and CDR2 is FQGNSA in the germline V gene.